The 5 T cell receptor beta chains in this list originate from one sample, sequenced in a study of cytomegalovirus exposure and HLA in healthy donors. Primers for the PCR totalled 60 Vbeta and 13 Jbeta. Profiling relied on immunoSEQ multiplex PCR, and the TCRdb table lists in-frame clones only, not all of them. The repertoire holds fewer than 200,000 clones, with about 82% as singletons. Sequencing used PBMCs. Source of these receptors: a female donor in good health and CMV-seronegative.

The V and J genes are TRBV18 and TRBJ1-4; D might be TRBD1 (6 bases). Germline CDR1 reads KGHSH; CDR2 reads LQKENI. There are 12 residues in the CDR3. V was shortened by 5 bases and J by 5 bases, with 6 bases between the two germline ends. The CDR3 coding sequence is TGTGCCAGCTCAAGGGGGAATGAAAAACTGTTTTTT. The encoded protein is CASSRGNEKLFF. The variable domain in full, completed from reference TRBV18 and TRBJ1-4, reads NAGVMQNPRHLVRRRGQEARLRCSPMKGHSHVYWYRQLPEEGLKFMVYLQKENIIDESGMPKERFSAEFPKEGPSILRIQQVVRGDSAAYFCASSRGNEKLFFGSGTQLSVL.

This clone was counted only a few times. CDR3 nucleotide sequence: TGTGCCAGCAGTTATGTAGCTAGCACAGATACGCAGTATTTT. Amino acid sequence: CASSYVASTDTQYF. The V and J genes are TRBV6-4 and TRBJ2-3, with no clear D. The germline V gene has CDR1 MRHNA and CDR2 SNTAGT. The CDR3 runs 14 residues. The V end lost 5 bases, the J end lost 0 bases, and 9 bases lay between the germline ends.

This clone has a single count. The rearrangement joins TRBV9 to TRBJ1-4; 7 nucleotides match TRBD1. Unmatched junction bases numbered 1, after V lost 1 base and J lost 1 base. This CDR3 spans 15 amino acids. The germline V gene has CDR1 SGDLS and CDR2 YYNGEE. The chain's CDR3 is CASSVRQGTNEKLFF. CDR3 bases: TGTGCCAGCAGCGTACGACAGGGAACTAATGAAAAACTGTTTTTT.

V is TRBV25-1 and J is TRBJ2-7; TRBD1 agrees at 9 bases. This CDR3 contains 13 residues. Germline V gene lookup returns CDR1 MGHDK and CDR2 SYGVNS. The J segment lost 0 bases and the V segment lost 6 bases, leaving 0 bases of the junction unmatched. CDR3 DNA sequence: TGTGCCAGCAGACAGGGGGCCTCCTACGAGCAGTACTTC. Translation: CASRQGASYEQYF.

This chain connects TRBV30 to TRBJ1-5, with D tentatively TRBD1 (6 bases). The CDR3 has 15 amino acids. The V end lost 0 bases, the J end lost 1 base, and 10 bases lay between the germline ends. The V gene's germline CDR1 is GTSNPN and CDR2 SVGIG (reference sequence). CDR3 DNA sequence: TGTGCCTGGAGTGTGCGGGGGGCGAGCAATCAGCCCCAGCATTTT. This encodes CAWSVRGASNQPQHF.